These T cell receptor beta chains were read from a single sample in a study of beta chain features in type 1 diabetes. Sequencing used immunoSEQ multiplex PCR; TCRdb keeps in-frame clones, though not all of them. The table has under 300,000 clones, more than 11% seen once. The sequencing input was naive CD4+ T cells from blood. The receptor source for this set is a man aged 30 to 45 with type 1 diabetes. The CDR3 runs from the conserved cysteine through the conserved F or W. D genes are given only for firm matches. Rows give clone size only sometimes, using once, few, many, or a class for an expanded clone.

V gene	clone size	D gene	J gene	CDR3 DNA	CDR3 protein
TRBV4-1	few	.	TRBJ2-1	TGCGCCAGCAGCCAAGGCGGGACGTCCTACAATGAGCAGTTCTTC	CASSQGGTSYNEQFF
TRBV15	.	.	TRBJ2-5	TGTGCCACCAGCAGAGATCCAGACAGCCAAGAGACCCAGTACTTC	CATSRDPDSQETQYF
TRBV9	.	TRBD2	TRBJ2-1	TGTGCCAGCAGCGTTGGACTAGCGGACAATGAGCAGTTCTTC	CASSVGLADNEQFF
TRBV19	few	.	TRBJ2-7	TGTGCCAGTACCGACGGCGGCTACGAGCAGTACTTC	CASTDGGYEQYF
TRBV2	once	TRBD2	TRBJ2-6	TGTGCCAGCACCGAGCGGGGGCTTAACGGGGCCAACGTCCTGACTTTC	CASTERGLNGANVLTF
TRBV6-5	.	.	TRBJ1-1	TGTGCCAGCAGTTACGCAGGGTACACTGAAGCTTTCTTT	CASSYAGYTEAFF
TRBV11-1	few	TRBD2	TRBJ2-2	TGTGCCAGCAGCCCCCGGGGGGGGCAGGGGACCGGGGAGCTGTTTTTT	CASSPRGGQGTGELFF
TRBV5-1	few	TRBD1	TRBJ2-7	TGCGCCAGCAGCTTGGTAGGGGGCCCCACCTACGAGCAGTACTTC	CASSLVGGPTYEQYF
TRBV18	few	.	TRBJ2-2	TGTGCCAGCTCACCACGCACAGGCCGGAACACCGGGGAGCTGTTTTTT	CASSPRTGRNTGELFF
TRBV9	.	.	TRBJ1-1	TGTGCCAGCAGCGAGGGGGAGGGTCCTCACGCGGGAGCTTTCTTT	CASSEGEGPHAGAFF
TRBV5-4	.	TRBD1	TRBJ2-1	TGTGCCAGCAGCTGGACACAGGGGCGCACAGACAATGAGCAGTTCTTC	CASSWTQGRTDNEQFF
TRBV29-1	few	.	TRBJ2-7	TGCAGCGTTGAAGACCGGTCCTACGAGCAGTACTTC	CSVEDRSYEQYF
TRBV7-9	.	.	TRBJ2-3	TGTGCCAGCAGCTTCGCCACTAGACCAGATACGCAGTATTTT	CASSFATRPDTQYF
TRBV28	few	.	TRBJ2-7	TGTGCCAGCGGGGCGGGATTCGGCGAGCAGTACTTC	CASGAGFGEQYF
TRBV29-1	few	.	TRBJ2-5	TGCAGCGTTGACCGAGCGGGAGAGACCCAGTACTTC	CSVDRAGETQYF
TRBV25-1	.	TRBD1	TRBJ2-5	TGTGCCAGCAGTAACACCGGGACAGGGCCGTCCCAGGCCCAGTACTTC	CASSNTGTGPSQAQYF
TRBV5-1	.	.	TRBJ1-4	TGCGCCAGCAGCTCGACAGGCCAAGGGGAAAAACTGTTTTTT	CASSSTGQGEKLFF
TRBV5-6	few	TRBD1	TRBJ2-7	TGTGCCAGCAGCATTCCGGGACAGGGGTCCTACGAGCAGTACTTC	CASSIPGQGSYEQYF
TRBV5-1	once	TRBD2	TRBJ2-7	TGCGCCAGCAGCATAGCGGGAGTTTCCCACGAGCAGTACTTC	CASSIAGVSHEQYF
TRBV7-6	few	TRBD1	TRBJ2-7	TGTGCCAGCAGCGAGCCAGGGGGTATCTACGAGCAGTACTTC	CASSEPGGIYEQYF
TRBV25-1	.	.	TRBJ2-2	TGTGCCAGCAGTAAACAGGGGAACACCGGGGAGCTGTTTTTT	CASSKQGNTGELFF
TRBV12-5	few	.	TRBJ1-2	TGTGCTAGTGGTTTGGGCCGTCAGGGGATCTATGGCTACACCTTC	CASGLGRQGIYGYTF
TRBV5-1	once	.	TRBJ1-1	TGCGCCAGCAGCTTGCGGGGGGTATCGGGCACTGAAGCTTTCTTT	CASSLRGVSGTEAFF
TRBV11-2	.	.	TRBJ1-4	TGTGCCAGCAGCCCGGGGAGGGTACCGGAAAAACTGTTTTTT	CASSPGRVPEKLFF
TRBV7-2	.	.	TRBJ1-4	TGTGCCAGCAGCTTAGACAGTAATGGGGAAAAACTGTTTTTT	CASSLDSNGEKLFF
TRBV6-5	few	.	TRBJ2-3	TGTGCCAGCCAAAGGGGGGATACGCAGTATTTT	CASQRGDTQYF
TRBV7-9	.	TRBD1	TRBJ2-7	TGTGCCAGCAGCTCGGGGACAGGGCACGAGCAGTACTTC	CASSSGTGHEQYF
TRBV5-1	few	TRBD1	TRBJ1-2	TGCGCCAGCAGCGCGGGGACAGAGGGCGGCTATGGCTACACCTTC	CASSAGTEGGYGYTF
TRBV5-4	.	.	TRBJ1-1	TGTGCCAGCAGCTTGGGTGCTAGGAACACTGAAGCTTTCTTT	CASSLGARNTEAFF
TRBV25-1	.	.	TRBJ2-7	TGTGCTAGCGTCCCAGGGGTTGGGTACGAGCAGTACTTC	CASVPGVGYEQYF
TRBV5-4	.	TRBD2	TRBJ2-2	TGTGCCAGCAGCATCCCGACTAGCGGAAACACCGGGGAGCTGTTTTTT	CASSIPTSGNTGELFF
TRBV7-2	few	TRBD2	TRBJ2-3	TGTGCCAGCAGCTTCGGACTAGCGGGAGTCGGGGATACGCAGTATTTT	CASSFGLAGVGDTQYF
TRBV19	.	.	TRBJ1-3	TGTGCCAGTTCTCCCGAGCCAAAGGGGCCTGGAAACACCATATATTTT	CASSPEPKGPGNTIYF
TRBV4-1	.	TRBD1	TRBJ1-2	TGCGCCAGCAGCCAAGTTGTGGTGACAGGGGATCTCTACACCTTC	CASSQVVVTGDLYTF
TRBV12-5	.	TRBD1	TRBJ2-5	TGTGCTAGTGGTTTGGGAGACAGGGGGCTCGGAGAGACCCAGTACTTC	CASGLGDRGLGETQYF
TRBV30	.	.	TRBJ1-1	TGTGCCTGGGACATGAACACTGAAGCTTTCTTT	CAWDMNTEAFF
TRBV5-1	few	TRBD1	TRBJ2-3	TGCGCCAGCAGCTTGGCGAGGGACAGGAGCGCAGATACGCAGTATTTT	CASSLARDRSADTQYF
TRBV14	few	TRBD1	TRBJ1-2	TGTGCCAGCAGCCAAACTCAGGGGGGAGACTATGGCTACACCTTC	CASSQTQGGDYGYTF
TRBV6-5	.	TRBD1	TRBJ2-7	TGTGCCAGCAGCTACCGGGACAGCTCCTACGAGCAGTACTTC	CASSYRDSSYEQYF
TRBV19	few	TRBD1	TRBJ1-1	TGTGCCAGTAGTACCGGGACAGGGGCGGCGAACACTGAAGCTTTCTTT	CASSTGTGAANTEAFF
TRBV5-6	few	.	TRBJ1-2	TGTGCCAGCAGCTTAAAGGGGGTCGATGGCTACACCTTC	CASSLKGVDGYTF
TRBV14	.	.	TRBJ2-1	TGTGCCAGCAGCCAAGTCCGGACTATACTCGACAATGAGCAGTTCTTC	CASSQVRTILDNEQFF
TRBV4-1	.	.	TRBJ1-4	TGCGCCAGCAGCCAAGGGGAGAATGAAAAACTGTTTTTT	CASSQGENEKLFF
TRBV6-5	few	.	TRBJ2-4	TGTGCCAGCCCCAGCGGTCCCAAAAACATTCAGTACTTC	CASPSGPKNIQYF
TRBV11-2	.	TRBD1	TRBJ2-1	TGTGCCAGCAGCGCCGGACAGGGGGCGAGAGGTAGTGAGCAGTTCTTC	CASSAGQGARGSEQFF
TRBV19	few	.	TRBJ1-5	TGTGCCAGTAGTATAGATCTGGAGAGGAATCAGCCCCAGCATTTT	CASSIDLERNQPQHF
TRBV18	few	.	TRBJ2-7	TGTGCCAGCTCACCGAAGGGCGGCGGGTACGAGCAGTACTTC	CASSPKGGGYEQYF
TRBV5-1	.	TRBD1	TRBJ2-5	TGCGCCAGCAGCTTGGCCCAACAGGGGGAGACCCAGTACTTC	CASSLAQQGETQYF
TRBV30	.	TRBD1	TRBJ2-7	TGTGCCTGGAGTTACGGACAGGGAACCCACGAGCAGTACTTC	CAWSYGQGTHEQYF
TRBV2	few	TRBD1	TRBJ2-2	TGTGCCAGCAGGCGGGACAGGCTGAACACCGGGGAGCTGTTTTTT	CASRRDRLNTGELFF
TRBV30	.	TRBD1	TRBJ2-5	TGTGCCTGGACAGCGGACAGGGACCAAGAGACCCAGTACTTC	CAWTADRDQETQYF
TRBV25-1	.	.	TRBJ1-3	TGTGCCAGCAGGGACAGTGTCTCTGGAAACACCATATATTTT	CASRDSVSGNTIYF
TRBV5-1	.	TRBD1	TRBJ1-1	TGCGCCAGCAGCTTGGAGGGGGCGCGAACTGAAGCTTTCTTT	CASSLEGARTEAFF
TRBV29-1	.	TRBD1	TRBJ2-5	TGCAGCGTTGATTACCTCGGGACAGATCAAGAGACCCAGTACTTC	CSVDYLGTDQETQYF
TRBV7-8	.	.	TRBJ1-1	TGTGCCAGCAGCCCCTCGACAGTGAACACTGAAGCTTTCTTT	CASSPSTVNTEAFF